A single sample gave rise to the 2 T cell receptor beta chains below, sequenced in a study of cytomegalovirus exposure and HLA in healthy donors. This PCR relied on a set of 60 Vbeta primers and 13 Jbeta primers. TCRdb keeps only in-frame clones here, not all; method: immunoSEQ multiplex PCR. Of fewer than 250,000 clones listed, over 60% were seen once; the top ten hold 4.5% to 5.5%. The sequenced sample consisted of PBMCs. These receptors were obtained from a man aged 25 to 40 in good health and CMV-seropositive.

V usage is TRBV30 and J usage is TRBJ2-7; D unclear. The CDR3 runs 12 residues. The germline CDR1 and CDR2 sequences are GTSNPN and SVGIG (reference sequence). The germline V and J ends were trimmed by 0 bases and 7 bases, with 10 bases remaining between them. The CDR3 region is CAWSVLEREQYF. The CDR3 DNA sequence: TGTGCCTGGAGTGTACTGGAGCGAGAGCAGTACTTC.

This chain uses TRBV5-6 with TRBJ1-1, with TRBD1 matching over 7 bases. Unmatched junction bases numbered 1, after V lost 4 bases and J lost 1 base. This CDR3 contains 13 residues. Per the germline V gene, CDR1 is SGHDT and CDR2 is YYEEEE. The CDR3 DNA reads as TGTGCCAGCAGCGAGGGGGCGAACACTGAAGCTTTCTTT. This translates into CASSEGANTEAFF.